This T cell receptor beta chain was obtained from a study of regulatory T cells in long-lasting Graves disease (dated by TCRdb to the early 2020s). About the investigation overall: Persistent Graves' disease was defined as antithyroid drug treatment for over 5 years with persistently positive TSH receptor autoantibodies. This study used TCR sequencing and RNA sequencing of peripheral blood to compare persistent Graves' disease patients against newly diagnosed Graves' disease patients. The study took place in China and was registered as a clinical trial. TCR sequencing covered 13 persistent and about 20 newly diagnosed Graves' disease patients, some 35 samples in total. On average, persistent Graves' disease patients in the clinical cohort had been on antithyroid drugs for about 10.3 years.

Library prep was done by multiplex PCR. For sequencing, an Illumina HiSeq 4000 was employed. CDR3 regions were amplified by Arm-PCR with iRepertoire HTBI primers to construct TCR beta libraries. Before sequencing, the PCR products underwent gel purification. In the authors' own workflow: Gene usage analysis of CDR3 amino acid clonotypes relied on the 62 TRBV and 14 TRBJ segments identified across samples. Filtered high-quality paired reads were merged into contigs using COPE and FqMerger. BLAST was used to align contigs to the IMGT TRBV, TRBD and TRBJ reference genes, and CDR3 was defined following IMGT. Clonotypes above 0.1% frequency were classified as highly expanded clones. Shannon entropy served as the measure of repertoire diversity, while the Gini coefficient captured V-J evenness. Public clonotypes were defined as clonotypes shared by more than one individual. The raw public data were reprocessed by TCRdb itself: fastp quality trimming at Q25, MiXCR clonotype calling, in-frame beta chains only. Rows are unified per CDR3 protein, each entry keeping the most common DNA and genes. The V and J calls and clone size come from TCRdb's table, not from the authors' own analysis. Here the sample has about 290,000 distinct CDR3 sequences; 20% to 25% occur a single time. Together, the top ten hold 56% of the sample.

V gives up 0 bases and J gives up 0 bases, and the segment between their germline ends measures 9 bases. From the cysteine up to the phenylalanine, the CDR3 has a length of 17 residues. This entry keeps only the CDR3 DNA: 51 bases, framed from base 1. Reading the germline V gene gives CDR1 SGHAT and CDR2 FQNNGV. General study outcomes and caveats: Sequencing and analysis were limited to the TCR beta chain. The authors noted that the small sample size was a limitation that may lower accuracy. Compared with newly diagnosed patients, persistent Graves' disease patients had lower TCR Shannon entropy and fewer highly expanded clones, which suggests clonal expansion. Peripheral blood alone was examined, since thyroid tissue, which constituted the primary lesion, could not be accessed. A larger number of public clonotypes was shared among persistent patients (around 2,500) than among newly diagnosed patients (about 990). TRBV28, TRBJ1-2 and TRBJ2-5 were preferentially used in persistent disease, while TRBV20-1 and TRBJ2-1 were favored in newly diagnosed disease.

The sample's time point label is to be understood as: persistent/refractory GD, antithyroid drugs over 5 years with positive TRAb. RNA was extracted from PBMCs in TRIzol for both TCR sequencing and RNA sequencing. Graves' disease was diagnosed according to American Thyroid Association guidelines. Patients for the study were recruited at an endocrinology department in Xi'an, China. From each patient, around 8.3 milliliters of peripheral blood was collected into an EDTA anticoagulant tube. PBMCs were isolated by Ficoll Paque Plus density gradient separation without further T cell sorting. An Agilent 2100 Bioanalyzer and agarose gel were used to check RNA quality, while a NanoDrop 2000 measured RNA concentration. Ten or more counts support this clonotype. There is no known antigen for this receptor. Per-nucleotide qualities are absent, and no much larger clonotype sits a single base away.

The chain couples TRBV11-2 to TRBJ2-6; the D gene remains uncertain. This sample comprised peripheral blood mononuclear cells (PBMCs), obtained when the disease was refractory, from a patient treated with antithyroid drugs. This TCR derives from a female donor with Graves disease. The encoded CDR3 is CASSLDLRSSGANVLTF. The nucleotide sequence reads TGTGCCAGCAGCTTAGATTTGCGTAGCTCTGGGGCCAACGTCCTGACTTTC. Here the CDR3 is joined to the reference TRBV11-2 and TRBJ2-6 genes, and the full variable domain is: EAGVAQSPRYKIIEKRQSVAFWCNPISGHATLYWYQQILGQGPKLLIQFQNNGVVDDSQLPKDRFSAERLKGVDSTLKIQPAKLEDSAVYLCASSLDLRSSGANVLTFGAGSRLTVL.